This TCR beta chain was documented in a study of blood T cell repertoires in COVID-19. Across the whole study: Material from acute and convalescent COVID-19 was sourced from the United States, Italy and Spain. Sample material is recorded as cDNA or gDNA derived from T cells, B-cell-depleted T cells, or PBMCs.

The CDR3 runs to 14 residues. J lost 6 bases, V lost 5 bases, and 8 bases had no gene match. Germline CDR1 reads SGDLS; CDR2 reads YYNGEE. Original data processing: Amplification with reference gene primers provided the estimates of nucleated cell counts. Produced via immunoSEQ multiplex PCR; TCRdb's table is partial and in-frame only. That table is the source of V, J and clone size, and D and trimming were worked out from the DNA. The table records 25,000 to 30,000 clones, 70% to 90% of them present only once. The receptor's source is a human donor in a cohort sampled during active COVID-19. V usage is TRBV9 and J usage is TRBJ1-5; 7 bases agree with TRBD1. Sequencing input: peripheral blood. Here the CDR3 DNA reads TGTGCCAGCAGTTGGTCAGGGGGGTCTCAGCCCCAGCATTTT. Protein sequence: CASSWSGGSQPQHF.